This T cell receptor (beta chain) is drawn from a study of Graves' ophthalmopathy and Graves' hyperthyroidism. V lost 5 bases to trimming and J lost 4 bases; unmatched junction nucleotides: 7. The CDR3 spans 14 residues. Germline CDR1 reads SNHLY; CDR2 reads FYNNEI. Amplified TCR beta CDR3 regions were obtained using RNA transcripts as template. Second-round multiplex PCR came after first-round RT-PCR with HTBI primers. TCRdb reanalysed the multiplex PCR reads using MiXCR and keeps one entry per CDR3 protein. This sample has about 210,000 distinct CDR3 sequences, with 29% found just once. The chain uses TRBV2 and TRBJ2-5; 7 bases match TRBD2. This TCR derives from a man aged 50 to 60 with Graves' ophthalmopathy. Material: peripheral blood. CDR3 nucleotide sequence: TGTGCCAGCAGTAGCGGGACGAGTTTAGAGACCCAGTACTTC. Residues: CASSSGTSLETQYF.